This TCR beta chain was documented in a study of T cells expressing NK-cell markers. Across the study: Beta-chain profiling covered CD3+CD56+NKG2C+, CD3+CD56+NKG2C- and CD3+CD56-NKG2C+ sorted subsets. General study results and limits: Similarly, these clonotypes led the CD3+CD56-NKG2C+ fraction as well in a few donors. Of CD8+ T cells, 1.0-7.0% belonged to dominant NKG2C+ clonotypes in roughly six donors. Whether expanded NKG2C+ T cell clones were HCMV specific stayed uncertain.

A word on this clonotype: Its antigen is unidentified.

Per the germline V gene, CDR1 is LNHNV and CDR2 is YYDKDF (reference sequence). The CDR3 length is 14 residues. With the 5' RACE reads reprocessed, TCRdb shows one record per CDR3 protein and no DNA. The sample includes 300,000 to 450,000 distinct CDR3 sequences. This TCR was recovered from a man aged 18 to 69 in good health. The rearrangement joins TRBV15 to TRBJ2-7; with no DNA, the TCRdb D assignment of TRBD1 cannot be verified. Sample: blood T cells: a sorted CD56 or NKG2C T cell subset, CD4+ or CD8+ T cells, or bulk PBMC T cells (not recorded which). This chain's CDR3 is CATSTGTTVYEQYF.